Below are 11 T cell receptor beta chains sequenced from a single sample in a study of cytomegalovirus exposure and HLA in healthy donors. TCRdb's table, derived via immunoSEQ multiplex PCR, lists solely in-frame clones and lacks some. The sample has about 88,000 clones; roughly 96% are singletons. Sequences were obtained from PBMCs. Receptors originate from a man aged 18 to 30 in good health and CMV-seronegative.

The chain links TRBV28 to TRBJ2-1; 9 bases line up with TRBD2. CDR1 and CDR2 (germline): MDHEN, SYDVKM. With 1 base clipped from V and 5 bases from J, the junction kept 3 bases outside the gene matches. The CDR3 is 15 amino acids. CDR3 residues: CASSLLAGAHNEQFF. The CDR3, as DNA: TGTGCCAGCAGTTTATTAGCGGGAGCTCACAATGAGCAGTTCTTC.

The J gene is TRBJ2-1, the V gene TRBV13, with TRBD1 identical over 7 bases. CDR3 size: 14 residues. Per germline, CDR1 PRHDT and CDR2 FYEKMQ (reference sequence). V shed 6 bases and J 2 bases; nucleotides not matched to a gene: 4. CDR3 sequence reads: CASSTGATYNEQFF. CDR3 sequence (DNA): TGTGCCAGCAGTACAGGGGCCACCTACAATGAGCAGTTCTTC.

The chain uses TRBV9 and TRBJ1-2; a weak D match, TRBD1 (5 bases). Germline V gives CDR1 SGDLS, CDR2 YYNGEE. Trimming left V 0 bases short and J 4 bases short, with 10 bases between. CDR3 size: 14 residues. The CDR3 here is CASSVVSGSYGYTF. The DNA for the CDR3 is TGTGCCAGCAGCGTAGTGTCAGGGTCCTATGGCTACACCTTC.

The chain links TRBV6-5 to TRBJ1-5, with a tentative D call TRBD1 (5 bases). The V gene's germline CDR1 is MNHEY and CDR2 SVGAGI. The ends were cut back, 5 bases at V and 1 base at J, with 6 bases in the middle. The CDR3 consists of 13 residues. The CDR3 DNA sequence: TGTGCCAGCAGTCGACAGAGCAATCAGCCCCAGCATTTT. It encodes CASSRQSNQPQHF.

The chain links TRBV6-5 to TRBJ1-1, with 10 bases aligning to TRBD1. J gave up 4 bases and V 5 bases, and 7 bases lay outside the gene matches. Germline CDR1 and CDR2: MNHEY and SVGAGI. The CDR3 has 15 amino acids. The CDR3 nucleotides read TGTGCCAGCAGTCCCTCGTGGACAGGGGGCACTGAAGCTTTCTTT. Its translation: CASSPSWTGGTEAFF.

The chain is built from TRBV7-9 and TRBJ2-2; 10 bases align to TRBD2. V shed 5 bases, J shed 2 bases, and the junction held 8 bases outside the gene matches. The CDR3 length is 17 residues. Germline-derived CDR1 and CDR2 are SEHNR and FQNEAQ (reference sequence). The DNA for the CDR3 is TGTGCCAGCAGCACCCTGACTAGCGGGTCCAACACCGGGGAGCTGTTTTTT. This sequence encodes CASSTLTSGSNTGELFF.

CDR3 in DNA: TGCGCCAGCAGCTACGACGGGACAGGAAAGAACACTGAAGCTTTCTTT. The encoded protein is CASSYDGTGKNTEAFF. The chain is built from TRBV5-1 and TRBJ1-1, with TRBD1 matching over 8 bases. The germline V gene has CDR1 SGHRS and CDR2 YFSETQ. CDR3 length equals 16 residues. Trimming cost V 3 bases and J 1 base; bases outside gene matches: 8.

The genes are TRBV6-4 and TRBJ2-1, with 10 bases matching TRBD1. The CDR3 totals 15 residues. From germline, CDR1 is MRHNA and CDR2 SNTAGT. V gave up 6 bases and J gave up 4 bases; unmatched junction bases: 6. DNA for the CDR3: TGTGCCAGCAGAAAGGACAGGGGGTTTTACAATGAGCAGTTCTTC. It encodes CASRKDRGFYNEQFF.

This chain uses TRBV5-1 with TRBJ1-1; TRBD1 might be the D (6 bases). Germline loops: CDR1 SGHRS, CDR2 YFSETQ. This CDR3 comprises 13 residues. The V end lost 2 bases, the J end lost 8 bases, and 13 bases lay between the germline ends. CDR3 in amino acids: CASSFPGTTEAFF. The CDR3 DNA reads as TGCGCCAGCAGCTTCCCCGGGACAACAGAAGCTTTCTTT.

The chain is built from TRBV5-8 and TRBJ2-1; no clear D. Germline V lookup: CDR1 SGHTS, CDR2 YDEGEE. Trimming cost V 0 bases and J 4 bases, with 17 bases left between them. This CDR3 spans 17 amino acids. The CDR3 loop reads CASSLGWQKMSYNEQFF. CDR3 DNA: TGTGCCAGCAGCTTGGGGTGGCAGAAAATGTCGTACAATGAGCAGTTCTTC.

V usage is TRBV4-1 and J usage is TRBJ2-7, with TRBD2 identical over 8 bases. This CDR3 has 16 residues. Germline V gene data show CDR1 as MGHRA and CDR2 as YSYEKL. V lost 0 bases to trimming and J lost 4 bases; unmatched junction nucleotides: 8. CDR3 nucleotide sequence: TGCGCCAGCAGCCAAGAAGGAACTAGCGGACAGTACGAGCAGTACTTC. Translating gives CASSQEGTSGQYEQYF.